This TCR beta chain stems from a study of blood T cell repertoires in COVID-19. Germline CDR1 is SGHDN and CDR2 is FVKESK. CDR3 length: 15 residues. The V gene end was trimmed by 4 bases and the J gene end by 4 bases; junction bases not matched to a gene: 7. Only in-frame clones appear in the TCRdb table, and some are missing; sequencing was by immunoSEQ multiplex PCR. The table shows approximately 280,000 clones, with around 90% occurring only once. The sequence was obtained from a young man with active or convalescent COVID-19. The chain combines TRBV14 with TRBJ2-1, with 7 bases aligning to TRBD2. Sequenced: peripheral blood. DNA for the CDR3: TGTGCCAGCAGCCTTAATTACGGGGGGTACAATGAGCAGTTCTTC. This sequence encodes CASSLNYGGYNEQFF.